The 31 T cell receptor beta chains reported below all come from one sample, sequenced in a study of T cell responses to AZD1222 COVID-19 vaccine (dated by TCRdb to the early 2020s). Library preparation was by the immunoSEQ multiplex PCR assay. This is the immuneACCESS table as TCRdb keeps it, with only in-frame sequences that have V and J called. A part of the clones is gone; compared with another copy, unresolved V genes explain less than half, and the rest is unexplained. Here the sample has 110,000 to 150,000 clones; about 92% occur a single time. The ten largest make up more than 8% of the sample. This specimen's time point label, interpreted: baseline before first vaccination. This material consisted of peripheral blood, taken on day 0 of AZD1222 vaccination. The receptors come from an adult in good health.

The chain recombines TRBV30 with TRBJ1-3; TRBD1 agrees at 7 bases. With V trimmed by 2 bases and J by 8 bases, 9 bases remained unmatched. CDR1 is GTSNPN and CDR2 is SVGIG in the germline V gene (reference sequence). The CDR3 runs to 14 residues. The CDR3 loop reads CAWSSTGWEDTIYF. The CDR3 DNA follows: TGTGCCTGGAGTTCGACAGGGTGGGAAGACACCATATATTTT.

The chain carries TRBV7-3 and TRBJ2-2; D is unclear. V lost 5 bases and J 6 bases, leaving 7 bases between the germline ends. This CDR3 region has 12 residues. The germline gives CDR1 SGHTA, CDR2 FQGTGA. CDR3 sequence (DNA): TGTGCCAGCAGCGCGCAGCCCGGGGAGCTGTTTTTT. Amino acid sequence: CASSAQPGELFF.

This clone appeared once. The V and J genes are TRBV27 and TRBJ1-2; 9 nucleotides line up with TRBD1. V gave up 5 bases and J gave up 5 bases; unmatched junction bases: 12. Germline V gene sequence: CDR1 MNHEY, CDR2 SMNVEV (reference sequence). This CDR3 region has 16 residues. As DNA, the CDR3 is TGTGCCAGCAGTACCCGACAGGGGGTGACTCAGTATGGCTACACCTTC. It codes for CASSTRQGVTQYGYTF.

The V call is TRBV18, the J call TRBJ2-7; possibly TRBD2 for D (5 bases). Trimming took off 1 base at V and 4 bases at J, with 5 bases between the two ends. CDR3 length: 12 residues. Germline V gene sequence: CDR1 KGHSH, CDR2 LQKENI. The CDR3 loop reads CASSPREYEQYF. The CDR3 DNA reads as TGTGCCAGCTCACCACGGGAGTACGAGCAGTACTTC.

This chain connects TRBV14 to TRBJ2-7; D possibly matches TRBD1 or TRBD2 (6 bases each). Trimming removed 4 bases at V and 2 bases at J, with 12 bases between. Germline-derived CDR1 and CDR2 are SGHDN and FVKESK. This CDR3 region has 14 residues. CDR3 in amino acids: CASSPGGRTYEQYF. The CDR3 region has the DNA TGTGCCAGCAGCCCTGGGGGGCGGACCTACGAGCAGTACTTC.

The chain employs TRBV30 and TRBJ1-3; D call uncertain. The CDR3 contains 13 residues. V lost 1 base, J lost 4 bases, and 8 bases lay in between. CDR1 and CDR2 from the germline V gene are GTSNPN and SVGIG (reference sequence). CDR3: CAWSGTGGNTIYF. CDR3 in DNA: TGTGCCTGGAGTGGGACGGGAGGAAACACCATATATTTT.

The chain has TRBV5-5 and TRBJ1-1; D unclear. Trimming stripped 2 bases from V and 7 bases from J, with 18 bases between. Germline-derived CDR1 and CDR2 are SGHKS and YYEKEE (reference sequence). This CDR3 region has 15 residues. The CDR3 bases are TGTGCCAGCAGCTTAATTATTATTAGCCCAATTGAAGCTTTCTTT. Translated: CASSLIIISPIEAFF. Full variable domain (rest looked up from reference TRBV5-5 and TRBJ1-1): DAGVTQSPTHLIKTRGQQVTLRCSPISGHKSVSWYQQVLGQGPQFIFQYYEKEERGRGNFPDRFSARQFPNYSSELNVNALLLGDSALYLCASSLIIISPIEAFFGQGTRLTVV.

This rearrangement joins TRBV5-4 to TRBJ1-2; 10 nucleotides line up with TRBD1. The CDR3 sequence is 13 residues long. With V trimmed by 3 bases and J by 8 bases, 4 bases remained unmatched. The germline V gene encodes CDR1 SGHNT and CDR2 YYREEE (reference sequence). The CDR3 region has the DNA TGTGCCAGCAGCTATGACAGGGGGCACGGCTACACCTTC. It translates to CASSYDRGHGYTF.

V is TRBV5-6 and J is TRBJ1-3, with 9 bases lining up with TRBD1. Germline V gene sequence: CDR1 SGHDT, CDR2 YYEEEE. The V gene end was trimmed by 4 bases and the J gene end by 7 bases; junction bases not matched to a gene: 15. The CDR3 runs 17 residues. The CDR3 nucleotides read TGTGCCAGCAGCGTGAAACAGGGGGCGTATTCTTTTAACACCATATATTTT. Its translation is CASSVKQGAYSFNTIYF.

The J gene is TRBJ2-1, the V gene TRBV18, with 8 bases matching TRBD2. Per the germline V gene, CDR1 is KGHSH and CDR2 is LQKENI. The ends lost 4 bases at V and 0 bases at J; junction bases unmatched: 8. The CDR3 loop spans 17 amino acids. Written as DNA, the CDR3 is TGTGCCAGCTCACAGGGGCGGGGGGTCGACTCCTACAATGAGCAGTTCTTC. Translated, it gives CASSQGRGVDSYNEQFF.

The CDR3 reads CASSLGGPGQGYSYTF. DNA of the CDR3: TGTGCCAGCAGCTTAGGCGGGCCGGGACAGGGGTATAGCTACACCTTC. This chain joins TRBV7-2 and TRBJ1-2; TRBD1 aligns across 10 bases. Germline V gene lookup returns CDR1 SGHTA and CDR2 FQGNSA. The CDR3 has 16 residues. J gave up 9 bases and V 1 base, and 11 bases lay outside the gene matches.

This chain connects TRBV29-1 to TRBJ1-4; D is perhaps TRBD1 (5 bases). V was shortened by 4 bases and J by 8 bases, with 14 bases between the two germline ends. Germline lookup yields CDR1 SQVTM and CDR2 ANQGSEA. CDR3 length: 13 amino acids. The CDR3 DNA reads as TGCAGCGTTGCCCAGCAATGGGGCGAAAAACTGTTTTTT. Translation: CSVAQQWGEKLFF.

The chain combines TRBV2 with TRBJ2-3; D uncertain. The ends were cut back, 7 bases at V and 0 bases at J, with 8 bases in the middle. Germline V lookup: CDR1 SNHLY, CDR2 FYNNEI. This CDR3 is 13 amino acids long. The CDR3 sequence: CASMRWSTDTQYF. The DNA for the CDR3 is TGTGCCAGCATGAGGTGGAGCACAGATACGCAGTATTTT.

Notes on this clone: An end of the junction does not agree with germline; a read error may underlie this. V is TRBV9 and J is TRBJ2-3; D unclear. Germline V gene lookup returns CDR1 SGDLS and CDR2 YYNGEE. The length of the CDR3 is 9 residues. CDR3 sequence: CASSVTEGF. The CDR3 DNA reads TGTGCCAGCAGCGTTACCGAAGGGTTT.

The genes are TRBV6-2 or TRBV6-3 and TRBJ2-7; D is ambiguous. The germline V gene encodes CDR1 MNHEY and CDR2 SVGEGT. V was shortened by 2 bases and J by 9 bases, with 17 bases between the two germline ends. There are 14 residues in the CDR3. The CDR3 bases are TGTGCCAGCAGTTACGAGCATCCCAGTTTTCCGCAGTACTTC. Translated, it gives CASSYEHPSFPQYF.

The V gene is TRBV15, the J gene TRBJ1-1; TRBD1 aligns across 9 bases. The junction had 2 bases not matched to a gene; V was cut back by 5 bases and J by 4 bases. Germline CDR1 LNHNV, CDR2 YYDKDF (reference sequence). The CDR3 sequence is 13 residues long. CDR3 sequence (DNA): TGTGCCACCAGCCCGACAGGGGGCACTGAAGCTTTCTTT. This sequence encodes CATSPTGGTEAFF.

The count of this clone is one. The chain links TRBV29-1 to TRBJ1-1, with a tentative D call TRBD1 (6 bases). The CDR3 totals 18 residues. The germline V and J ends were trimmed by 1 base and 0 bases, with 21 bases remaining between them. From germline, CDR1 is SQVTM and CDR2 ANQGSEA. CDR3 in amino acids: CSVEGLKGHLSLNTEAFF. The CDR3 region has the DNA TGCAGCGTTGAAGGATTGAAGGGACACCTGTCCCTGAACACTGAAGCTTTCTTT.

This chain joins TRBV5-6 and TRBJ1-5, with a tentative D call TRBD1 (5 bases). The germline CDR1 and CDR2 sequences are SGHDT and YYEEEE. Trimming cost V 0 bases and J 0 bases, with 7 bases left between them. The CDR3 runs 15 residues. The chain's CDR3 is CASSLGGFSNQPQHF. CDR3 bases: TGTGCCAGCAGCTTGGGGGGCTTTAGCAATCAGCCCCAGCATTTT.

This chain uses TRBV6-5 with TRBJ2-7; 9 positions match TRBD2. The germline V gene has CDR1 MNHEY and CDR2 SVGAGI. Unmatched junction bases numbered 5, after V lost 4 bases and J lost 7 bases. This CDR3 contains 13 residues. This CDR3 is CASSFSGGGEQYF. CDR3 sequence (DNA): TGTGCCAGCAGTTTTAGCGGGGGAGGTGAGCAGTACTTC.

The gene calls are TRBV6-7 and TRBJ1-2; D unresolved. TRBV6-7 is an ORF, and what it does is uncertain. The CDR3 consists of 10 residues. The ends were cut back, 6 bases at V and 8 bases at J, with 7 bases in the middle. The CDR3 loop is CASSPSGYTF. The DNA for the CDR3 is TGTGCCAGCAGCCCCAGCGGCTACACCTTC.

The chain recombines TRBV6-2 or TRBV6-3 with TRBJ2-2; either TRBD1 or TRBD2 may fit D (5 bases each). Germline CDR1 reads MNHEY; CDR2 reads SVGEGT. This CDR3 comprises 17 residues. Trimming pared 0 bases from V and 0 bases from J, leaving 11 bases between. CDR3 sequence (DNA): TGTGCCAGCAGTTACTCACCACAGGACTCGAACACCGGGGAGCTGTTTTTT. It specifies CASSYSPQDSNTGELFF.

The chain is built from TRBV6-2 or TRBV6-3 and TRBJ2-7; D unresolved. This CDR3 contains 11 residues. CDR1 and CDR2 (germline): MNHEY, SVGEGT. With 4 bases removed from V and 4 bases from J, the gap between germline ends came to 5 bases. The CDR3 DNA reads as TGTGCCAGCAGTTCGAATTACGAGCAGTACTTC. Translation gives CASSSNYEQYF.

The rearrangement joins TRBV11-3 to TRBJ2-7; D tentatively fits TRBD1 or TRBD2 (5 bases each). The CDR3 has 14 residues. Germline V gene sequence: CDR1 SGHNT, CDR2 YENEEA. V shed 6 bases and J shed 7 bases, with 19 bases lying between them. The CDR3 reads CASRPRGPVWEQYF. The CDR3 DNA is TGTGCCAGCAGACCCCGGGGCCCCGTTTGGGAGCAGTACTTC.

This rearrangement joins TRBV18 to TRBJ2-2; tentatively, D is TRBD1 or TRBD2 (5 bases each). Trimming left V 3 bases short and J 0 bases short, with 8 bases between. CDR1 and CDR2 from the germline V gene are KGHSH and LQKENI. CDR3 length: 15 residues. CDR3 amino acids: CASSPRGSNTGELFF. For the CDR3, the DNA is TGTGCCAGCTCACCGAGGGGTTCGAACACCGGGGAGCTGTTTTTT.

J is TRBJ2-1 and V is TRBV19, with D unclear. Germline V gene sequence: CDR1 LNHDA, CDR2 SQIVND (reference sequence). V lost 3 bases and J 4 bases, leaving 10 bases between the germline ends. CDR3 length: 14 amino acids. DNA of the CDR3: TGTGCCAGTAGTATTGGCAGCGTGTACAATGAGCAGTTCTTC. It specifies CASSIGSVYNEQFF.

The chain couples TRBV19 to TRBJ1-1, with a possible D match to TRBD1 (6 bases). Germline assignment: CDR1 LNHDA and CDR2 SQIVND (reference sequence). Trimming took 7 bases from V and 11 from J, leaving 23 bases between them. This CDR3 contains 14 residues. The CDR3 is CASKSAAWGLLAFF. CDR3 coding DNA: TGTGCCAGTAAATCTGCGGCGTGGGGGCTTTTGGCTTTCTTT.

The rearrangement uses TRBV7-9 and TRBJ1-4, with D maybe TRBD1 (5 bases). Germline loops: CDR1 SEHNR, CDR2 FQNEAQ (reference sequence). V dropped 0 bases and J dropped 10 bases, with 9 bases sitting between them. The CDR3 contains 13 residues. The CDR3 sequence is CASSLAGGGKLFF. In DNA form, the CDR3 reads TGTGCCAGCAGCTTAGCTGGGGGGGGAAAACTGTTTTTT.

The rearrangement uses TRBV28 and TRBJ1-6; the D is unclear. This CDR3 region has 14 residues. Germline V gene data show CDR1 as MDHEN and CDR2 as SYDVKM. Trimming took 7 bases from V and 9 from J, leaving 16 bases between them. As DNA, the CDR3 is TGTGCCAGCAAGCTTCAGGCTTGGAGTTCACCCCTCCACTTT. Residues: CASKLQAWSSPLHF.

The chain links TRBV7-2 to TRBJ1-6; D call uncertain. In germline, CDR1 is SGHTA, CDR2 FQGNSA. The CDR3 has 13 amino acids. V was trimmed by 4 bases and J by 9 bases, leaving 10 bases between them. CDR3 nucleotide sequence: TGTGCCAGCAGCTCCGCAATAGGTTCACCCCTCCACTTT. Translating it yields CASSSAIGSPLHF.

This clone was detected only once. This chain uses TRBV5-6 with TRBJ1-3; D unclear. With 1 base removed from V and 1 base from J, the gap between germline ends came to 6 bases. Germline CDR1 SGHDT, CDR2 YYEEEE. The CDR3 has 14 residues. CDR3 sequence: CASSLSGSGNTIYF. Here the CDR3 DNA reads TGTGCCAGCAGCTTGAGTGGGTCTGGAAACACCATATATTTT.

The chain combines TRBV4-1 with TRBJ2-5, with D unclear. The CDR3 spans 14 residues. Germline V gene lookup returns CDR1 MGHRA and CDR2 YSYEKL. Trimming removed 0 bases at V and 3 bases at J, with 8 bases between. For the CDR3, the DNA is TGCGCCAGCAGCCAAGAACAGATTAAAGAGACCCAGTACTTC. Translation: CASSQEQIKETQYF.